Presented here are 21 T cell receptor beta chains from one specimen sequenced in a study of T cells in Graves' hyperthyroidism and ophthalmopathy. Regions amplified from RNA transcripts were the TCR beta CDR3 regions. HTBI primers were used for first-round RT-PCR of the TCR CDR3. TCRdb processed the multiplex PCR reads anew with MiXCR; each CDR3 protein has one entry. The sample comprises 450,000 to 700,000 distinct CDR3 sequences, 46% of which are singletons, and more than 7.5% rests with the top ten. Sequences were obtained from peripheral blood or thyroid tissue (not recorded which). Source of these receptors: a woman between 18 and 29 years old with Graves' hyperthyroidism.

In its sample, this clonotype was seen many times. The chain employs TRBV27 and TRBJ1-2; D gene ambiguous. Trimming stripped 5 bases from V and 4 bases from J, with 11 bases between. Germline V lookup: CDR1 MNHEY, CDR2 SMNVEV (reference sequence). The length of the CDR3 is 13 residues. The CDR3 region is CASSDRFLYGYTF. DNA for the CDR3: TGTGCCAGCAGTGATCGATTCCTCTATGGCTACACCTTC.

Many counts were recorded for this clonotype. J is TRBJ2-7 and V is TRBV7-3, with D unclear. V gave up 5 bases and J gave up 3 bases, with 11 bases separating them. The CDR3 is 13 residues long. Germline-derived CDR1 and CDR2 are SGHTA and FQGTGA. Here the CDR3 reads CASSHGWGYEQYF. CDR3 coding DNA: TGTGCCAGCAGCCATGGGTGGGGCTACGAGCAGTACTTC. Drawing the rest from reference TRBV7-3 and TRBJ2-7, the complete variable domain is GAGVSQTPSNKVTEKGKYVELRCDPISGHTALYWYRQSLGQGPEFLIYFQGTGAADDSGLPNDRFFAVRPEGSVSTLKIQRTERGDSAVYLCASSHGWGYEQYFGPGTRLTVT.

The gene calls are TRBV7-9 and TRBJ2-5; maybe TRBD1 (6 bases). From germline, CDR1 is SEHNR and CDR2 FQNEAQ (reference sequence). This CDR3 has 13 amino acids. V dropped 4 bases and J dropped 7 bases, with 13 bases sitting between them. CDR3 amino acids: CASSSDSLRTQYF. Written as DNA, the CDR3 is TGTGCCAGCAGCTCGGACAGCCTTAGGACCCAGTACTTC.

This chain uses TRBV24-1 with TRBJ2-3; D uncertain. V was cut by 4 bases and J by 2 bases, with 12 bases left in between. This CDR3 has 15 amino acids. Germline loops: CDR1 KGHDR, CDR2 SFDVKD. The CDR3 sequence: CATSESDGFTDTQYF. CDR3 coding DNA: TGTGCCACCAGTGAATCGGACGGGTTCACAGATACGCAGTATTTT.

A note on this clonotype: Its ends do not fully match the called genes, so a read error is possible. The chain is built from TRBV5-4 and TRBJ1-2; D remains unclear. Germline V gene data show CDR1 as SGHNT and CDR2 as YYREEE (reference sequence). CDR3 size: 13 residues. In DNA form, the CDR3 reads TGTGCCGGCAGCCCAAAGAGGGTTTCTGGCTACACCTTC. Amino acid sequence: CAGSPKRVSGYTF.

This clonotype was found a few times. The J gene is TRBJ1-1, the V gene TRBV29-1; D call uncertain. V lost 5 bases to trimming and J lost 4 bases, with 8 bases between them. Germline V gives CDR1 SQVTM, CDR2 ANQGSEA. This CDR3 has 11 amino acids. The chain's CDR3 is CSVLQGTEAFF. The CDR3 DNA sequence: TGCAGCGTTCTCCAAGGCACTGAAGCTTTCTTT. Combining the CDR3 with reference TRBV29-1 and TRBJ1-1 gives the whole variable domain SAVISQKPSRDICQRGTSLTIQCQVDSQVTMMFWYRQQPGQSLTLIATANQGSEATYESGFVIDKFPISRPNLTFSTLTVSNMSPEDSSIYLCSVLQGTEAFFGQGTRLTVV.

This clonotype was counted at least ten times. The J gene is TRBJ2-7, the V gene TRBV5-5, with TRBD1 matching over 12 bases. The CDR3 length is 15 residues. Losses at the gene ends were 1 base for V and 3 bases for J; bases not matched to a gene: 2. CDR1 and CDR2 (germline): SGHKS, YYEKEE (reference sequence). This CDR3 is CASSLWDRGLYEQYF. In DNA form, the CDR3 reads TGTGCCAGCAGCTTGTGGGACAGGGGGCTCTACGAGCAGTACTTC.

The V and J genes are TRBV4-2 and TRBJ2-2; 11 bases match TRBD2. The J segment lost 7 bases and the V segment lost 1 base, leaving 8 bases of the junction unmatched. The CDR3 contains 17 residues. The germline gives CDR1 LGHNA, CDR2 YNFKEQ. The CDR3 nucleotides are TGTGCCAGCAGCCAAGGTCCTAGCGGGAGGCGGGTCGGGGAGCTGTTTTTT. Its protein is CASSQGPSGRRVGELFF.

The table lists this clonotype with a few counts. CDR3 in amino acids: CASRPGSNYEQYF. CDR3 DNA: TGTGCCAGCAGGCCCGGGTCTAACTACGAGCAGTACTTC. V gene TRBV28 combines with J gene TRBJ2-7; D unresolved. V was cut by 6 bases and J by 3 bases, with 12 bases left in between. Looked up from germline, CDR1 is MDHEN and CDR2 is SYDVKM. The CDR3 consists of 13 residues. Together with reference TRBV28 and TRBJ2-7, the CDR3 gives the full variable domain: DVKVTQSSRYLVKRTGEKVFLECVQDMDHENMFWYRQDPGLGLRLIYFSYDVKMKEKGDIPEGYSVSREKKERFSLILESASTNQTSMYLCASRPGSNYEQYFGPGTRLTVT.

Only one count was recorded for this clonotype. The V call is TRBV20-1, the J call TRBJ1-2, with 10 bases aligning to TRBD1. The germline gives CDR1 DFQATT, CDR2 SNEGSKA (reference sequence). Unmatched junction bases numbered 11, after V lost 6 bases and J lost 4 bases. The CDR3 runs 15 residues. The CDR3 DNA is TGCAGTGCCCCCTTCCGGGACAGGGGTGGCTATGGCTACACCTTC. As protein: CSAPFRDRGGYGYTF.

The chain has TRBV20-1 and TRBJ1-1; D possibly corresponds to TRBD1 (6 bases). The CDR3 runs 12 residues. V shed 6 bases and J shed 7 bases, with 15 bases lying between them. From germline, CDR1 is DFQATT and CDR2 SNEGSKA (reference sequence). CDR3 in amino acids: CSAAGGTFEAFF. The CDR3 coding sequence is TGCAGTGCCGCCGGGGGCACCTTTGAAGCTTTCTTT.

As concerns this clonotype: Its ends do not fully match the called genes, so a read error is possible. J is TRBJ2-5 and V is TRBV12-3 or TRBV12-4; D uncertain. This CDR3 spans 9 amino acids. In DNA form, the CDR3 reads TGTGCCAGCAGCAACCCCTCGGACTTC. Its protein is CASSNPSDF.

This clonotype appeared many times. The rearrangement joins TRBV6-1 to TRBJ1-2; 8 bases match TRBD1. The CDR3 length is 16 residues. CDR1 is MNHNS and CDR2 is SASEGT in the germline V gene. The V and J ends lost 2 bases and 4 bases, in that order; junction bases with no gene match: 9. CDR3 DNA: TGTGCCAGCAGTGAATCCCGGACAGGGCCTCCCTATGGCTACACCTTC. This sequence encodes CASSESRTGPPYGYTF.

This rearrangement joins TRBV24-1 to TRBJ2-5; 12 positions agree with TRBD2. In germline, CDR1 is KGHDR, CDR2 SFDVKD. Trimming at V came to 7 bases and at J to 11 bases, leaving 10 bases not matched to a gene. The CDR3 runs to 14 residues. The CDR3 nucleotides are TGTGCCACCAGCGGACTAGCGGGACTGGATGAGCAGTACTTC. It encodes CATSGLAGLDEQYF.

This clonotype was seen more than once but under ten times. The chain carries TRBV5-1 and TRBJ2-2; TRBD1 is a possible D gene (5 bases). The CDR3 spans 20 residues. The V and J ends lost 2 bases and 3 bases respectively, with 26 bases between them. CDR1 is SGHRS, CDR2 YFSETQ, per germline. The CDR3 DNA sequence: TGCGCCAGCAGCTTAGGGGTGTACCCGAGGTCATATCCTGACACCGGGGAGCTGTTTTTT. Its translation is CASSLGVYPRSYPDTGELFF. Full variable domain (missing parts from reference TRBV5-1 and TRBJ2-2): KAGVTQTPRYLIKTRGQQVTLSCSPISGHRSVSWYQQTPGQGLQFLFEYFSETQRNKGNFPGRFSGRQFSNSRSEMNVSTLELGDSALYLCASSLGVYPRSYPDTGELFFGEGSRLTVL.

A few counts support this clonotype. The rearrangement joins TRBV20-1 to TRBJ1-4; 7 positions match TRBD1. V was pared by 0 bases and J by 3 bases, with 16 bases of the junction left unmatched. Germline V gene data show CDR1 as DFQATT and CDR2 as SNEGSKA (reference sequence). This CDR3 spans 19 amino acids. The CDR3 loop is CSARDEEGPGTVANEKLFF. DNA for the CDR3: TGCAGTGCTAGAGATGAGGAAGGGCCGGGGACAGTGGCTAATGAAAAACTGTTTTTT.

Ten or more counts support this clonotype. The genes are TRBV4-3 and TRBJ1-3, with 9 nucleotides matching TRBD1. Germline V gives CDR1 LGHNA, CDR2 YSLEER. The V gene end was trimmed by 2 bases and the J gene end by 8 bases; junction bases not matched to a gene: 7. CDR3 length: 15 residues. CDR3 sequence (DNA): TGCGCCAGCAGCCAACTGACAGGGGGAACGGACACCATATATTTT. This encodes CASSQLTGGTDTIYF.

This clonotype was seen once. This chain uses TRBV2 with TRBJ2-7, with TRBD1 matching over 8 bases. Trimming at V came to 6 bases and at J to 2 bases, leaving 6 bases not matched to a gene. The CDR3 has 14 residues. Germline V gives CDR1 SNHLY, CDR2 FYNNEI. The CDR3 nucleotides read TGTGCCAGCAGAGGATCACAGGGGGCCTACGAGCAGTACTTC. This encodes CASRGSQGAYEQYF.

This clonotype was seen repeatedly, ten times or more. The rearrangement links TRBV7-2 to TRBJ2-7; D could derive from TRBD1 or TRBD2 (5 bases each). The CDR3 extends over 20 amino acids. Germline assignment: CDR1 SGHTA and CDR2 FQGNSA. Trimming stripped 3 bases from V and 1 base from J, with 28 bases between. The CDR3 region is CASSFDSGSIPFGTSYEQYF. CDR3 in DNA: TGTGCCAGCAGCTTTGATAGTGGGAGTATACCTTTCGGGACGTCCTACGAGCAGTACTTC.

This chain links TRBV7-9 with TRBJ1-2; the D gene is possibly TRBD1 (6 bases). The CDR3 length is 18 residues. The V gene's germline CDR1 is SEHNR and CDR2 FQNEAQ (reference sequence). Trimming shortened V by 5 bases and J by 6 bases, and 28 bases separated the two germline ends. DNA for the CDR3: TGTGCCAGCAGCCGACTAGCGGGGGGCACAGGTGTCCCGAATGGCTACACCTTC. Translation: CASSRLAGGTGVPNGYTF.

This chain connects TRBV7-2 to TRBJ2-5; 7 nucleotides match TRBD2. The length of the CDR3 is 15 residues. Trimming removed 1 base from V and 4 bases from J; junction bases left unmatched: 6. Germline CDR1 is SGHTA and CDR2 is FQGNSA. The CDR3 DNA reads TGTGCCAGCAGCTTAGAGGGAGGGCCTCGAGAGACCCAGTACTTC. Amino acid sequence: CASSLEGGPRETQYF.